Presented here are 28 T cell receptor beta chains from one specimen sequenced in a study of blood T cell repertoires in COVID-19. Clones were sequenced by immunoSEQ multiplex PCR, and TCRdb holds only the in-frame ones, with some missing. Among some 49,000 clones listed, approximately 82% were seen once. Sequenced material: peripheral blood. These receptors all come from a human donor in a cohort sampled during active COVID-19.

The chain employs TRBV20-1 and TRBJ2-7, with 9 bases matching TRBD1. Germline V gene lookup returns CDR1 DFQATT and CDR2 SNEGSKA (reference sequence). The V segment lost 5 bases and the J segment 6 bases; nucleotides outside the gene matches: 2. The CDR3 covers 11 residues. This CDR3 is CSALGQGEQYF. As DNA, the CDR3 is TGCAGTGCTTTGGGACAGGGCGAGCAGTACTTC.

V usage is TRBV19 and J usage is TRBJ1-4; 11 bases agree with TRBD1. Germline CDR1 LNHDA, CDR2 SQIVND (reference sequence). This CDR3 spans 14 amino acids. V lost 6 bases, J lost 8 bases, and 5 bases stayed unmatched. CDR3 region: CASSTDRGLEKLFF. In nucleotides, the CDR3 is TGTGCCAGTAGCACGGACAGGGGGCTGGAAAAACTGTTTTTT.

The chain recombines TRBV12-5 with TRBJ2-7; weak D call: TRBD1 (6 bases). This CDR3 region has 14 residues. CDR1 is LGHNT and CDR2 is FRNRAP in the germline V gene. Trimming removed 8 bases from V and 7 bases from J, with 21 bases in between. This CDR3 reads CASRAGSPRGEQYF. DNA of the CDR3: TGTGCTAGTAGGGCTGGTTCCCCGAGGGGGGAGCAGTACTTC.

The J gene is TRBJ1-4, the V gene TRBV7-2; possibly TRBD1 for D (6 bases). Looked up from germline, CDR1 is SGHTA and CDR2 is FQGNSA. Trimming removed 6 bases from V and 6 bases from J, with 26 bases in between. The CDR3 consists of 18 residues. CDR3 amino acids: CASRPGLTGTVLYEKLFF. The CDR3 bases are TGTGCCAGCAGGCCCGGATTAACAGGGACGGTCTTGTATGAAAAACTGTTTTTT.

This clone has just one count. The chain carries TRBV6-5 and TRBJ1-6; 9 nucleotides match TRBD1. In germline, CDR1 is MNHEY, CDR2 SVGAGI. The CDR3 totals 15 residues. The V and J ends lost 6 bases and 7 bases, in that order; junction bases with no gene match: 7. This CDR3 reads CASSHTTGGNSPLHF. DNA for the CDR3: TGTGCCAGCAGCCATACGACAGGGGGGAATTCACCCCTCCACTTT.

About this clone itself: The sample carries other DNA sequences with the same CDR3. This rearrangement joins TRBV27 to TRBJ1-2; tentatively, D is TRBD1 (6 bases). CDR3 length: 14 amino acids. The ends were cut back, 3 bases at V and 2 bases at J, with 10 bases in the middle. The V gene's germline CDR1 is MNHEY and CDR2 SMNVEV (reference sequence). The CDR3 nucleotides are TGTGCCAGCAGTTTCGGACAGCTCAACTATGGCTACACCTTC. Translating it yields CASSFGQLNYGYTF.

The chain recombines TRBV19 with TRBJ1-3; 10 nucleotides match TRBD1. This CDR3 has 14 residues. J was trimmed by 12 bases and V by 8 bases; bases with no gene match: 13. Germline-derived CDR1 and CDR2 are LNHDA and SQIVND (reference sequence). The CDR3 is CASDSTGTGAYIYF. The CDR3 DNA reads as TGTGCCAGTGATTCTACCGGGACAGGGGCCTACATATATTTT. The full variable domain, its missing parts supplied by reference TRBV19 and TRBJ1-3, is DGGITQSPKYLFRKEGQNVTLSCEQNLNHDAMYWYRQDPGQGLRLIYYSQIVNDFQKGDIAEGYSVSREKKESFPLTVTSAQKNPTAFYLCASDSTGTGAYIYFGEGSWLTVV.

The V call is TRBV12-3 or TRBV12-4, the J call TRBJ1-6; no clear D. This CDR3 is 13 amino acids long. V lost 6 bases, J lost 7 bases, and 10 bases lay in between. Here the CDR3 DNA reads TGTGCCAGCAGCCATTCGGGGAATTCACCCCTCCACTTT. It translates to CASSHSGNSPLHF.

This chain links TRBV15 with TRBJ1-1; D may be TRBD1 (5 bases). The germline V gene encodes CDR1 LNHNV and CDR2 YYDKDF (reference sequence). V was clipped by 2 bases and J by 2 bases, with 15 bases between them. The CDR3 loop spans 16 amino acids. As DNA, the CDR3 is TGTGCCACCAGCAGACCCCGGCGGGACTTTAACACTGAAGCTTTCTTT. This codes for CATSRPRRDFNTEAFF.

In this sample, this clone turned up once. V is TRBV12-3 or TRBV12-4 and J is TRBJ1-2; 8 bases match TRBD1. V trimming: 8 bases; J trimming: 7 bases; junction bases outside the gene matches: 9. CDR3 length: 13 residues. DNA of the CDR3: TGTGCCAGCTGGGCAGGGGGCACGGGTGGCTACACCTTC. Protein sequence: CASWAGGTGGYTF.

DNA for the CDR3: TGTGCCAGCACCAGCGCCGCAGGGTCCCCCTCCTACGAGCAGTACTTC. Translating it yields CASTSAAGSPSYEQYF. V usage is TRBV28 and J usage is TRBJ2-7, with D possibly being TRBD1 (5 bases). Germline values: CDR1 MDHEN, CDR2 SYDVKM. CDR3 length: 16 amino acids. V lost 7 bases to trimming and J lost 0 bases, with 19 bases between them.

This clone has just one count. The chain carries TRBV3-1 (or the pseudogene TRBV3-2) and TRBJ1-2, with 7 bases lining up with TRBD1. J lost 8 bases, V lost 4 bases, and 4 bases had no gene match. This CDR3 has 12 residues. Per the germline V gene, CDR1 is LGHDT and CDR2 is YNNKEL (reference sequence). CDR3 DNA: TGTGCCAGCAGCCCTCAGGGGGTCGGCTACACCTTC. Its translation is CASSPQGVGYTF.

The gene calls are TRBV24-1 and TRBJ1-5; D not certain. Trimming shortened V by 2 bases and J by 4 bases, and 11 bases separated the two germline ends. The germline CDR1 and CDR2 sequences are KGHDR and SFDVKD. The CDR3 is made up of 15 amino acids. CDR3 nucleotide sequence: TGTGCCACCAGTGATTCGGTAAATTGGAATCAGCCCCAGCATTTT. This translates into CATSDSVNWNQPQHF.

The chain has TRBV11-2 and TRBJ2-1; possibly TRBD1 for D (8 bases). This CDR3 contains 15 residues. Germline V lookup: CDR1 SGHAT, CDR2 FQNNGV. V lost 5 bases, J lost 6 bases, and 17 bases lay in between. The CDR3 protein is CASSGIHRGGNEQFF. The CDR3, as DNA: TGTGCCAGCAGCGGGATCCACAGGGGGGGCAATGAGCAGTTCTTC.

The chain joins TRBV6-6 to TRBJ2-7, with 9 bases that match TRBD1. The length of the CDR3 is 15 residues. CDR1 is MNHNY and CDR2 is SVGAGI in the germline V gene (reference sequence). Losses at the gene ends were 2 bases for V and 4 bases for J; bases not matched to a gene: 6. The CDR3 spells CASSYGSGTGYEQYF. CDR3 nucleotides: TGTGCCAGCAGTTACGGATCCGGGACAGGGTACGAGCAGTACTTC.

The rearrangement links TRBV25-1 to TRBJ1-2; perhaps TRBD1 as D (5 bases). The germline V gene encodes CDR1 MGHDK and CDR2 SYGVNS. This CDR3 has 13 residues. V lost 2 bases and J 5 bases, leaving 9 bases between the germline ends. The CDR3 here is CASSETGSYGYTF. CDR3 nucleotides: TGTGCCAGCAGTGAAACAGGATCTTATGGCTACACCTTC.

The CDR3 DNA is TGTGCCAGCTCACCACCGACGGACTACACTGAAGCTTTCTTT. This sequence encodes CASSPPTDYTEAFF. The rearrangement links TRBV18 to TRBJ1-1; D is unclear. V lost 0 bases to trimming and J lost 3 bases, with 8 bases between them. The germline V gene encodes CDR1 KGHSH and CDR2 LQKENI. The length of the CDR3 is 14 residues. Full variable domain (outside the CDR3, taken from reference TRBV18 and TRBJ1-1): NAGVMQNPRHLVRRRGQEARLRCSPMKGHSHVYWYRQLPEEGLKFMVYLQKENIIDESGMPKERFSAEFPKEGPSILRIQQVVRGDSAAYFCASSPPTDYTEAFFGQGTRLTVV.

DNA of the CDR3: TGTGCCTGGAGGCGGGGTGGCAGGTCCAATGAGCAGTTCTTC. This gives the protein CAWRRGGRSNEQFF. This chain links TRBV30 with TRBJ2-1, with D maybe TRBD2 (6 bases). With 3 bases removed from V and 6 bases from J, the gap between germline ends came to 15 bases. The CDR3 contains 14 residues. CDR1 and CDR2 from the germline V gene are GTSNPN and SVGIG (reference sequence).

The gene calls are TRBV5-1 and TRBJ2-7, with TRBD2 matching over 13 bases. J gave up 5 bases and V 2 bases, and 4 bases lay outside the gene matches. This CDR3 has 15 amino acids. Per the germline V gene, CDR1 is SGHRS and CDR2 is YFSETQ. The CDR3 nucleotides are TGCGCCAGCAGCTTCCTGACTAGCGGGGGGAACGAGCAGTACTTC. This encodes CASSFLTSGGNEQYF.

This clone showed up just a few times. This rearrangement joins TRBV9 to TRBJ1-6; D call uncertain. CDR3 size: 14 residues. Per germline, CDR1 SGDLS and CDR2 YYNGEE. Trimming pared 0 bases from V and 2 bases from J, leaving 3 bases between. CDR3 residues: CASSVAAYNSPLHF. CDR3 nucleotide sequence: TGTGCCAGCAGCGTAGCTGCCTATAATTCACCCCTCCACTTT.

J is TRBJ2-7 and V is TRBV4-1; 11 bases fit TRBD1. CDR3 length equals 16 residues. Germline loops: CDR1 MGHRA, CDR2 YSYEKL. V trimming: 4 bases; J trimming: 5 bases; junction bases outside the gene matches: 10. The DNA for the CDR3 is TGCGCCAGCAGCCTGAACCCCGGGACAGGGGGGGACGAGCAGTACTTC. Translating gives CASSLNPGTGGDEQYF.

The rearrangement uses TRBV7-2 and TRBJ2-2; 10 bases fit TRBD1. The CDR3 runs 17 residues. With 5 bases clipped from V and 4 bases from J, the junction kept 10 bases outside the gene matches. Germline CDR1 is SGHTA and CDR2 is FQGNSA. The CDR3 loop is CASSDRDRGVSTGELFF. CDR3 in DNA: TGTGCCAGCAGCGACCGGGACAGGGGTGTTAGCACCGGGGAGCTGTTTTTT. The full variable domain, rest sourced from reference TRBV7-2 and TRBJ2-2, is GAGVSQSPSNKVTEKGKDVELRCDPISGHTALYWYRQSLGQGLEFLIYFQGNSAPDKSGLPSDRFSAERTGGSVSTLTIQRTQQEDSAVYLCASSDRDRGVSTGELFFGEGSRLTVL.

This clone appeared once. J is TRBJ1-1 and V is TRBV28; TRBD1 might be the D (5 bases). The ends were cut back, 3 bases at V and 1 base at J, with 21 bases in the middle. The CDR3 totals 18 residues. The germline V gene has CDR1 MDHEN and CDR2 SYDVKM. CDR3 in amino acids: CASSFLVVRIGGNTEAFF. CDR3 nucleotide sequence: TGTGCCAGCAGTTTTTTAGTGGTTCGTATCGGGGGGAACACTGAAGCTTTCTTT.

This clone was counted once. The chain combines TRBV11-3 with TRBJ1-6, with 9 bases aligning to TRBD1. CDR3 size: 17 residues. Trimming at V came to 4 bases and at J to 14 bases, leaving 18 bases not matched to a gene. CDR1 is SGHNT, CDR2 YENEEA, per germline. This CDR3 reads CASSYKFGDREVSSLHF. Written as DNA, the CDR3 is TGTGCCAGCAGCTACAAGTTTGGGGACAGGGAAGTTTCCTCCCTCCACTTT. Variable domain in full (rest from reference TRBV11-3 and TRBJ1-6): EAGVVQSPRYKIIEKKQPVAFWCNPISGHNTLYWYLQNLGQGPELLIRYENEEAVDDSQLPKDRFSAERLKGVDSTLKIQPAELGDSAVYLCASSYKFGDREVSSLHFGNGTRLTVT.

This clone came up a few times. V and J are TRBV7-3 and TRBJ2-3; D not certain. With 6 bases removed from V and 3 bases from J, the gap between germline ends came to 13 bases. Germline V gives CDR1 SGHTA, CDR2 FQGTGA. The CDR3 contains 14 residues. The CDR3 sequence: CASSSGPATDTQYF. CDR3 sequence (DNA): TGTGCCAGCAGTTCGGGTCCCGCAACAGATACGCAGTATTTT.

This chain connects TRBV2 to TRBJ2-3; 8 nucleotides align to TRBD2. The ends lost 7 bases at V and 0 bases at J; junction bases unmatched: 3. The CDR3 is 14 amino acids. CDR1 SNHLY and CDR2 FYNNEI come from the germline V gene. The CDR3 loop is CASKAGGSTDTQYF. The CDR3 DNA reads as TGTGCCAGCAAGGCGGGGGGAAGCACAGATACGCAGTATTTT.

This rearrangement joins TRBV4-1 to TRBJ2-7; weak D call: TRBD1 (6 bases). The V gene lost 0 bases and the J gene lost 3 bases, with 12 bases spanning the gap. The CDR3 is 15 amino acids. CDR1 is MGHRA, CDR2 YSYEKL, per germline. The CDR3 nucleotides read TGCGCCAGCAGCCAAGAAGGGGGATTTCTCTACGAGCAGTACTTC. Amino acids: CASSQEGGFLYEQYF.

The CDR3 protein is CASSGRAEAFF. CDR3 nucleotides: TGTGCCAGCAGTGGGAGAGCTGAAGCTTTCTTT. J is TRBJ1-1 and V is TRBV6-6; D gene ambiguous. The CDR3 is 11 residues long. The germline gives CDR1 MNHNY, CDR2 SVGAGI (reference sequence). V was trimmed by 5 bases and J by 6 bases, leaving 7 bases between them.